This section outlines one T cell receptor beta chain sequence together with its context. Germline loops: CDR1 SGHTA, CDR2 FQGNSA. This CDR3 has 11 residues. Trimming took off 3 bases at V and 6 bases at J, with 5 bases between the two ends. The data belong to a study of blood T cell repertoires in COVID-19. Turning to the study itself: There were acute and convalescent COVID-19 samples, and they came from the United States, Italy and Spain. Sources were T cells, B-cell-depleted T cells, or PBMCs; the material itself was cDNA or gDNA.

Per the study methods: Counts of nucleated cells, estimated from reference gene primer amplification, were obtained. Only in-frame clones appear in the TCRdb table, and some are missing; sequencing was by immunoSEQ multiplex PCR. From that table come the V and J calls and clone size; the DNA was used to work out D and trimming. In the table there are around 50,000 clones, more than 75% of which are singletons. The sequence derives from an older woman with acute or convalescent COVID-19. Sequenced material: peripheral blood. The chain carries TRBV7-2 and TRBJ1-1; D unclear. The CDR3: CASSFRSEAFF. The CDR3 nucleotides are TGTGCCAGCAGCTTCAGATCTGAAGCTTTCTTT.